The clone carrying this T cell receptor beta chain was recorded many times. Its cognate antigen is unknown. The sample is drawn from a study of molecular identifiers for immune sequencing clone quantification. Per germline, CDR1 SGHVS and CDR2 FNYEAQ. The CDR3 sequence is 14 residues long. V was pared by 4 bases and J by 2 bases, with 12 bases between. Study results and caveats: Clones above 20 RNA copies contained over 97% of effector molecules and under 1% of naive molecules.

The authors sorted naive CD8 T cells as CD8+CD4-CCR7+CD45RA+. The bulk TCR libraries were made with methods described before and with listed TCR primers. TCRdb called the PCR reads again in MiXCR, with one record for every CDR3 protein. Among fewer than 45,000 distinct CDR3 sequences listed, approximately 19% were seen once. Sequencing used naive CD8+ T cells from blood, with Jurkat cell RNA spiked in. Sample subset: FACS-sorted CD8+CD4-CCR7+CD45RA+ naive T cells. This TCR was sampled from a human donor in good health. Some libraries in this study had Jurkat cell RNA spiked in. The V gene is TRBV7-6, the J gene TRBJ2-7, with D possibly TRBD1 on 6 matching bases. The CDR3 protein is CASSSRDNPYEQYF. DNA for the CDR3: TGTGCCAGCAGCTCTCGGGACAACCCCTACGAGCAGTACTTC.